This entry describes one TCR beta chain. Its antigen is unknown. The table came from immunoSEQ multiplex PCR; TCRdb's copy has only in-frame clones and leaves some out. The sample includes 100,000 or so clones, approximately 91% of them seen just once. The CDR3 spans 16 residues. Deletions cut 0 bases from V and 1 base from J, with 9 bases between. CDR1 MNHEY and CDR2 SMNVEV come from the germline V gene (reference sequence). This record comes from a study of T cells in localized non-small cell lung cancer. General study findings and limits: Clonality of T cells reached its maximum in uninvolved adjacent lung, surpassing tumor.

The chain employs TRBV27 and TRBJ2-2, with a possible D match to TRBD1 (6 bases). The source of this sequence is a woman aged 40 to 75 with stage II squamous cell lung carcinoma. Material: PBMCs, obtained before any cancer treatment. The CDR3 is CASSLSQGWNTGELFF. In DNA form, the CDR3 reads TGTGCCAGCAGTTTATCGCAGGGGTGGAACACCGGGGAGCTGTTTTTT.